A selection of T cell receptor beta chains follows, all from one sample in a study of memory CD4+ T cells and cytomegalovirus serostatus. The protocol was immunoSEQ multiplex PCR, while the TCRdb copy is restricted to in-frame clones and leaves out a portion. The repertoire includes about 59,000 clones, around three quarters of them detected once, and almost 0.55% sits in the top ten. The source material was memory CD4+ T cells from blood. The receptors here all came from an adult in good health and CMV-seronegative. Some clones in this sample may be carry-over from other donors' samples. Each CDR3 is given with its conserved first and last residue. Fields, in order: J gene, clone size, V gene, D gene, CDR3 protein, CDR3 DNA. D genes are given only for firm matches. Only some rows state a clone size, as once, few, many or a class for expanded clones.

>TRBJ2-5|NA|TRBV14|TRBD2
CASSPGLGLVYQETQYF
TGTGCCAGCAGCCCGGGACTAGGGTTGGTATACCAAGAGACCCAGTACTTC
>TRBJ2-4|NA|TRBV10-3|TRBD2
CAASGLAGAGVDKNIQYF
TGTGCCGCCTCGGGACTAGCGGGGGCGGGGGTAGACAAAAACATTCAGTACTTC
>TRBJ2-2|NA|TRBV10-2|TRBD2
CASINGAGDTGELFF
TGCGCCAGCATCAACGGGGCGGGGGACACCGGGGAGCTGTTTTTT
>TRBJ1-2|NA|TRBV5-1|NA
CASSTLPPGDYGYTF
TGCGCCAGCAGCACCTTACCTCCAGGGGACTATGGCTACACCTTC
>TRBJ1-2|NA|TRBV28|NA
CATQDNNYGYTF
TGTGCCACCCAAGACAACAACTATGGCTACACCTTC
>TRBJ1-2|NA|TRBV6-5|TRBD1
CASSYSTGGGYGYTF
TGTGCCAGCAGTTACAGTACAGGGGGCGGTTATGGCTACACCTTC
>TRBJ2-1|once|TRBV6-4|NA
CASSDSKTGRNEQFF
TGTGCCAGCAGTGACTCGAAGACAGGGAGGAATGAGCAGTTCTTC
>TRBJ2-7|NA|TRBV28|NA
CASTKGDSYEQYF
TGTGCCAGCACCAAGGGGGACTCCTACGAGCAGTACTTC
>TRBJ2-7|NA|TRBV2|NA
CASSEVVLAPYEQYF
TGTGCCAGCAGTGAAGTGGTACTAGCCCCCTACGAGCAGTACTTC
>TRBJ1-2|NA|TRBV5-4|NA
CASSFFQGIGYGYTF
TGTGCCAGCAGCTTTTTCCAGGGTATCGGCTATGGCTACACCTTC
>TRBJ2-5|NA|TRBV20-1|NA
CSARPGETQYF
TGCAGTGCTCGACCGGGGGAGACCCAGTACTTC
>TRBJ2-5|NA|TRBV18|NA
CASSPGIIQETQYF
TGTGCCAGCTCTCCGGGGATCATCCAAGAGACCCAGTACTTC
>TRBJ1-2|NA|TRBV5-1|NA
CASRPGLTLYGYTF
TGCGCCAGCAGACCTGGTTTAACCTTATATGGCTACACCTTC
>TRBJ1-4|NA|TRBV11-2|NA
CASSLRTLNEKLFF
TGTGCCAGCAGCTTGCGGACCCTTAATGAAAAACTGTTTTTT
>TRBJ2-7|NA|TRBV15|NA
CATSRDEGNYEQYF
TGTGCCACCAGCAGAGATGAGGGAAACTACGAGCAGTACTTC
>TRBJ2-1|NA|TRBV4-2|NA
CASSGPLVEQFF
TGTGCCAGCAGTGGACCATTGGTGGAGCAGTTCTTC
>TRBJ2-7|NA|TRBV19|NA
CASSTLDSSSYEQYF
TGTGCCAGTAGTACCCTCGATAGCTCCTCCTACGAGCAGTACTTC
>TRBJ2-2|NA|TRBV7-2|NA
CASSFTPTGELFF
TGTGCCAGCAGCTTCACCCCCACCGGGGAGCTGTTTTTT
>TRBJ1-1|NA|TRBV9|NA
CASSVVPGGTEAFF
TGTGCCAGCAGCGTAGTGCCGGGGGGCACTGAAGCTTTCTTT
>TRBJ2-1|NA|TRBV15|NA
CATSRYLIAVGGNGQFF
TGTGCCACCAGCAGGTACTTAATAGCGGTGGGGGGCAATGGGCAGTTCTTC
>TRBJ1-3|once|TRBV18|NA
CASSQGNSGNTIYF
TGTGCCAGCTCACAGGGAAACTCTGGAAACACCATATATTTT
>TRBJ1-1|NA|TRBV11-2|NA
CASSPVERRNTEAFF
TGTGCCAGCAGCCCCGTAGAGAGACGGAACACTGAAGCTTTCTTT
>TRBJ2-7|NA|TRBV11-2|TRBD1
CASSLGTGEIYEQYF
TGTGCCAGCAGCTTGGGGACAGGGGAAATCTACGAGCAGTACTTC
>TRBJ2-5|NA|TRBV2|NA
CASAKGRPVYETQYF
TGTGCCAGCGCGAAGGGACGGCCAGTCTACGAGACCCAGTACTTC
>TRBJ1-3|medium-sized|TRBV7-9|NA
CASSLQGSGNTIYF
TGTGCCAGCAGCTTGCAGGGATCTGGAAACACCATATATTTT
>TRBJ2-5|NA|TRBV5-6|TRBD2
CASSLYGGWGETQYF
TGTGCCAGCAGCTTGTACGGGGGGTGGGGTGAGACCCAGTACTTC
>TRBJ2-5|NA|TRBV29-1|TRBD2
CSVGTSGGVETQYF
TGCAGCGTGGGGACTAGCGGGGGCGTTGAGACCCAGTACTTC
>TRBJ1-5|NA|TRBV4-1|TRBD1
CASSHRRTGGLGQPQHF
TGCGCCAGCAGCCATCGTAGGACAGGGGGTCTGGGTCAGCCCCAGCATTTT
>TRBJ2-2|NA|TRBV7-9|NA
CASSLARGNTGELFF
TGTGCCAGCAGCTTAGCAAGGGGCAACACCGGGGAGCTGTTTTTT